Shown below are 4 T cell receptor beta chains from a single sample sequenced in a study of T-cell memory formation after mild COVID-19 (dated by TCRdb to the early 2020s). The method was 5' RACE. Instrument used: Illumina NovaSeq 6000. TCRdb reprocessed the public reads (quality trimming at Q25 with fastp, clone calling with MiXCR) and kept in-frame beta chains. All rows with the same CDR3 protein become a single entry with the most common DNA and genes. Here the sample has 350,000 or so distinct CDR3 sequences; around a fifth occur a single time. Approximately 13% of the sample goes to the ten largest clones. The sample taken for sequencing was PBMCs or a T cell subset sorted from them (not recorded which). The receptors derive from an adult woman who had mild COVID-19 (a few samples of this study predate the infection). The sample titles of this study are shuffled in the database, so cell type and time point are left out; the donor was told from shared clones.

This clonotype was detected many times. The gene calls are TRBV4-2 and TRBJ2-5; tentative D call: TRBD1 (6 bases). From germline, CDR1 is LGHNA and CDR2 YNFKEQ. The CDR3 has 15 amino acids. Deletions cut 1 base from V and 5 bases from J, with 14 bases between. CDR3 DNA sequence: TGTGCCAGCAGCCAAGCGGGGCAGGGGCCCGAGACCCAGTACTTC. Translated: CASSQAGQGPETQYF.

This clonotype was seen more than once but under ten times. As DNA, the CDR3 is TGCGCCAGCACCCCGGGACTAGCGGGGGGGCCGGGGTACAATGAGCAGTTCTTC. This translates into CASTPGLAGGPGYNEQFF. The chain carries TRBV5-1 and TRBJ2-1, with 16 nucleotides matching TRBD2. The CDR3 has 18 amino acids. Per germline, CDR1 SGHRS and CDR2 YFSETQ. J gave up 4 bases and V 6 bases, and 10 bases lay outside the gene matches.

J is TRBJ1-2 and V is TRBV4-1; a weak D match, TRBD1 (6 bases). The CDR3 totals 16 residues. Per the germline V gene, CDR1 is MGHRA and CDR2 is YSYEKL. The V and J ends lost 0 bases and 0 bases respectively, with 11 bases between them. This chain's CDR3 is CASSQEQGTPNYGYTF. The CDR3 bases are TGCGCCAGCAGCCAAGAACAGGGAACACCTAACTATGGCTACACCTTC.

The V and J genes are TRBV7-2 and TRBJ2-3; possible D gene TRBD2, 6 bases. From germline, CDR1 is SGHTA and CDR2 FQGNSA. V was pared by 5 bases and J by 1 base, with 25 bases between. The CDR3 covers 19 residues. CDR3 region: CASSLLISEGITRTDTQYF. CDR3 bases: TGTGCCAGCAGCCTTCTGATTTCGGAGGGTATTACTCGCACAGATACGCAGTATTTT.